The clone carrying this T cell receptor beta chain was counted many times. No antigen is known for it. This entry belongs to a study of T cells in Graves' hyperthyroidism and ophthalmopathy. Turning to the study itself: Blood from the periphery was taken at initial diagnosis, before any treatment.

Patients aged 18 to 65 had newly diagnosed hyperthyroidism lasting under 2 months. The TCR beta CDR3 regions underwent amplification using RNA transcripts as the source. HTBI primers were used for first-round RT-PCR of the TCR CDR3. TCRdb independently ran MiXCR on the multiplex PCR reads; one entry per CDR3 protein. The data contain hundreds of thousands of distinct CDR3 sequences, around 17% of them seen just once; the ten biggest clones take up approximately 20%. Study-wide results and caveats: The blood repertoire included most of the expanded thyroid clonotypes above 0.001.

V lost 0 bases and J 5 bases, leaving 8 bases between the germline ends. The CDR3 is 13 residues long. CDR1 and CDR2 from the germline V gene are DFQATT and SNEGSKA (reference sequence). The sample comprised blood. The clonotype comes from a woman younger than 30 with Graves' hyperthyroidism. V gene TRBV20-1 combines with J gene TRBJ2-1, with no clear D. CDR3 DNA sequence: TGCAGTGCTAGAGATAGCAAACACAATGAGCAGTTCTTC. The encoded protein is CSARDSKHNEQFF.